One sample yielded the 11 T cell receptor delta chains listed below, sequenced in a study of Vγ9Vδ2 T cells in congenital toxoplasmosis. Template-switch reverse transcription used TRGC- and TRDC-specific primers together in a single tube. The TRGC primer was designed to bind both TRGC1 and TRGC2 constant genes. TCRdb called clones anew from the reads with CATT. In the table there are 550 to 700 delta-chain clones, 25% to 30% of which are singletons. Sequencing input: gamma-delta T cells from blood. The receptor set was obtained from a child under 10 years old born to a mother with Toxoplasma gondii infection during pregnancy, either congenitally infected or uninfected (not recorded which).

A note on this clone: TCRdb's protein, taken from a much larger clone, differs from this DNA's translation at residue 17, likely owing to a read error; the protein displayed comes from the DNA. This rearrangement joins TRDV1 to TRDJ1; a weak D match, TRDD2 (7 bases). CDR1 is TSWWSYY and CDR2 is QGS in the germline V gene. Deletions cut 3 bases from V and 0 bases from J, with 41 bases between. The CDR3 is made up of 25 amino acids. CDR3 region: CALGDPHGGLSSLFPTRGYTDKLIF. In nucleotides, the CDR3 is TGTGCTCTTGGGGATCCGCACGGAGGACTTTCCTCTCTCTTTCCTACTAGGGGATACACCGATAAACTCATCTTT.

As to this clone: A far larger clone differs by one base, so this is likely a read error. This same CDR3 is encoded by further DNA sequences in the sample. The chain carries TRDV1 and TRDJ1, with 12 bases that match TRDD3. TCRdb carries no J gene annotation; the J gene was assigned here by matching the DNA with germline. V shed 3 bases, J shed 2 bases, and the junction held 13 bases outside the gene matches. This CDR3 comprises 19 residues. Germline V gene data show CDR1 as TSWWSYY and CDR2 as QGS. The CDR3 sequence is CALGDPTPYWGILTDKLIF. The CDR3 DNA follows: TGTGCTCTTGGGGATCCAACTCCGTACTGGGGGATACTGACCGATAAACTCATCTTT.

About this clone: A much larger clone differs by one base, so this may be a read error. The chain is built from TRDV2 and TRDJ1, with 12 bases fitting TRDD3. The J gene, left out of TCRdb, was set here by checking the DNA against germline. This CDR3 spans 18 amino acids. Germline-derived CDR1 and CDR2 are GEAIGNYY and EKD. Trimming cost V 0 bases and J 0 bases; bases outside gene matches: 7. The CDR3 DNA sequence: TGTGCCTGTGACACCGGACTGGGGGATACCCCATACACCGATAAACTCATCTTT. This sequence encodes CACDTGLGDTPYTDKLIF.

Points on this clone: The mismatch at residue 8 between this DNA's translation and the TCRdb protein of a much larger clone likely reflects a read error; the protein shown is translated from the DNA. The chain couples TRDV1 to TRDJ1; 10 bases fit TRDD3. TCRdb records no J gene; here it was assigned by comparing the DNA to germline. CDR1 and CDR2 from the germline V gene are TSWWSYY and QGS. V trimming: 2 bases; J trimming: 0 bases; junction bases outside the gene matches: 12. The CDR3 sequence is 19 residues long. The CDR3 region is CALGETRTGTGGYTDKLIF. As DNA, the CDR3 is TGTGCTCTTGGGGAAACGCGAACGGGTACTGGGGGATACACCGATAAACTCATCTTT.

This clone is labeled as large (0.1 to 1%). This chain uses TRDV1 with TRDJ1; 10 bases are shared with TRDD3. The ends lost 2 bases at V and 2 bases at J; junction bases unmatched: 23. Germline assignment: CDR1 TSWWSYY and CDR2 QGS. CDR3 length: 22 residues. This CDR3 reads CALGEFAPLPTYWGICTDKLIF. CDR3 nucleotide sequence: TGTGCTCTTGGGGAATTCGCCCCCCTCCCGACTTACTGGGGGATTTGTACCGATAAACTCATCTTT.

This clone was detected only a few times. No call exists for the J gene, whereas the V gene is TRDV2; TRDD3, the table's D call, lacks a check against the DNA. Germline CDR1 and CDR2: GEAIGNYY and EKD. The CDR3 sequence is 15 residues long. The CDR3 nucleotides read TGTGCCCGTGACACCGGGGGATACGTTCCCGATAAATTCATCTTT. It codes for CARDTGGYVPDKFIF.

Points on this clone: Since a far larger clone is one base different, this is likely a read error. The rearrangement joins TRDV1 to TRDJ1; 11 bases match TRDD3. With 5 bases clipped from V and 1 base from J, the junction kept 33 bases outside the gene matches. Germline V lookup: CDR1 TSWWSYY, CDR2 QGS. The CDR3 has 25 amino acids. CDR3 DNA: TGTGCTCTTGGGACCTACTTCCTACCTGGGGGATACCTCACTCCCACCCCCCCAAGCACCGATAAACTCATCTTT. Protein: CALGTYFLPGGYLTPTPPSTDKLIF.

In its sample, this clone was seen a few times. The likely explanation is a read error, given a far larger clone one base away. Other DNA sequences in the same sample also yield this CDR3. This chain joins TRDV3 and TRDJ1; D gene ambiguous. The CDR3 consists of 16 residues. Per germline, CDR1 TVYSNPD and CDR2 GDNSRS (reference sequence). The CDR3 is CALVPPKVEYTDKLIF. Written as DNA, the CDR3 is TGCGCCTTAGTTCCCCCCAAGGTTGAATACACCGATAAACTCATCTTT.

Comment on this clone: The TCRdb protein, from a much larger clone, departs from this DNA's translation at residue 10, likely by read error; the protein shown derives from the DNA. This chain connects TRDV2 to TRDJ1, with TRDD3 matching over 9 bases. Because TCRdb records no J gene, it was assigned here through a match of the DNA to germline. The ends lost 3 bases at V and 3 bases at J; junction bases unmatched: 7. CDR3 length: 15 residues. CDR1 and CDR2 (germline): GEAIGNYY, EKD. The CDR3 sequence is CACDLLGDIADKLIF. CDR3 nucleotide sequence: TGTGCCTGTGACCTACTGGGGGACATCGCCGATAAACTCATCTTT.

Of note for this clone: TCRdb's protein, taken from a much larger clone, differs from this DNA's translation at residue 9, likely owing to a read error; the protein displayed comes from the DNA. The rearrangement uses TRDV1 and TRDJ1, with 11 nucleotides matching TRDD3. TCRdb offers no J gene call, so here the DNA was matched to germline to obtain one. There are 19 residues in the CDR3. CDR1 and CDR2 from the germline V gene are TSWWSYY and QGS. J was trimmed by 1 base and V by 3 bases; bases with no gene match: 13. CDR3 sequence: CALGDPTPCWGILTDKLIF. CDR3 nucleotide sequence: TGTGCTCTTGGGGATCCAACTCCGTGCTGGGGGATACTCACCGATAAACTCATCTTT.

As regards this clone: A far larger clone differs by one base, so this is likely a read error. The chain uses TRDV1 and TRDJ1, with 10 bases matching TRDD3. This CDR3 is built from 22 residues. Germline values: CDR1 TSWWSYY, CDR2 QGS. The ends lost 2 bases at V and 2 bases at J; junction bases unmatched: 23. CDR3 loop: CALGESAPLPTYWGICTDKLIF. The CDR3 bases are TGTGCTCTTGGGGAATCCGCCCCCCTCCCGACTTACTGGGGGATTTGTACCGATAAACTCATCTTT.